This T cell receptor beta chain is drawn from a study of response to subunit inactivated influenza vaccine. V lost 0 bases to trimming and J lost 4 bases, with 10 bases between them. Germline values: CDR1 LNHDA, CDR2 SQIVND (reference sequence). The CDR3 consists of 15 residues. TCRdb analysed the RT-PCR reads with MiXCR anew, one entry per CDR3 protein. The data contain about 190,000 distinct CDR3 sequences, over 13% of them singletons. This clonotype showed up just a few times. The sample consisted of CD8+ T cells sorted from PBMCs, taken roughly 5 days after vaccination. The TCR was taken from a man between 45 and 60 years old who received an inactivated influenza vaccine. V usage is TRBV19 and J usage is TRBJ2-1; unclear D gene. CDR3 loop: CASSIDSPKYNEQFF. CDR3 in DNA: TGTGCCAGTAGTATAGATAGTCCAAAGTACAATGAGCAGTTCTTC. Using reference TRBV19 and TRBJ2-1 for the parts outside the CDR3, the full variable domain is DGGITQSPKYLFRKEGQNVTLSCEQNLNHDAMYWYRQDPGQGLRLIYYSQIVNDFQKGDIAEGYSVSREKKESFPLTVTSAQKNPTAFYLCASSIDSPKYNEQFFGPGTRLTVL.